The 30 T cell receptor beta chains given below trace back to one sample, sequenced in a study of blood T cell repertoires in COVID-19. The method was immunoSEQ multiplex PCR; TCRdb's version includes in-frame clones alone and lacks a portion of them. This sample carries fewer than 300,000 clones, roughly 80% of them seen once, and the ten largest clones take around a sixth. Sequenced sample: peripheral blood. These receptors were obtained from a person aged 65 to 79 with COVID-19, enrolled during active disease.

V and J are TRBV7-2 and TRBJ1-6; TRBD1 matches 10 bases. The CDR3 contains 15 residues. Trimming took 5 bases from V and 10 from J; bases not matched to a gene: 8. Germline CDR1 and CDR2: SGHTA and FQGNSA. The CDR3 protein is CASSLRDRGWSPLHF. In DNA form, the CDR3 reads TGTGCCAGCAGCCTCCGGGACAGGGGTTGGTCACCCCTCCACTTT.

The CDR3 DNA reads as TGTGCCAGCACTATACGGACAGGGGGGGTCTATGGCTACACCTTC. Translating gives CASTIRTGGVYGYTF. The chain is built from TRBV6-5 and TRBJ1-2; 10 bases line up with TRBD1. This CDR3 is built from 15 residues. Germline V gene sequence: CDR1 MNHEY, CDR2 SVGAGI. J lost 4 bases, V lost 7 bases, and 9 bases had no gene match.

With respect to this clone: Other DNA sequences in the sample encode the same CDR3. V usage is TRBV5-1 and J usage is TRBJ1-3; D is possibly TRBD1 (6 bases). The germline V and J ends were trimmed by 4 bases and 0 bases, with 14 bases remaining between them. Looked up from germline, CDR1 is SGHRS and CDR2 is YFSETQ. There are 16 residues in the CDR3. CDR3 in amino acids: CASSPGDRSSGNTIYF. CDR3 coding DNA: TGCGCCAGCAGCCCAGGCGACAGGAGCTCTGGAAACACCATATATTTT. Complete variable domain (other parts from reference TRBV5-1 and TRBJ1-3): KAGVTQTPRYLIKTRGQQVTLSCSPISGHRSVSWYQQTPGQGLQFLFEYFSETQRNKGNFPGRFSGRQFSNSRSEMNVSTLELGDSALYLCASSPGDRSSGNTIYFGEGSWLTVV.

In this sample, this clone turned up once. The rearrangement links TRBV7-2 to TRBJ2-5, with D maybe TRBD1 (6 bases). The germline V gene has CDR1 SGHTA and CDR2 FQGNSA. The CDR3 is 16 amino acids. Deletions cut 4 bases from V and 2 bases from J, with 17 bases between. The CDR3 spells CASSSQDRFLQETQYF. The CDR3 DNA sequence: TGTGCCAGCAGCTCCCAGGACAGATTTTTACAAGAGACCCAGTACTTC.

The rearrangement links TRBV27 to TRBJ1-2; tentatively, D is TRBD1 (6 bases). The CDR3 contains 15 residues. Deletions cut 5 bases from V and 7 bases from J, with 20 bases between. The V gene's germline CDR1 is MNHEY and CDR2 SMNVEV (reference sequence). As DNA, the CDR3 is TGTGCCAGCAGTGCACAGTGGGGGGGGCGGGGTGGCTACACCTTC. The encoded protein is CASSAQWGGRGGYTF.

J is TRBJ1-2 and V is TRBV9; 8 bases are a match to TRBD1. J was trimmed by 8 bases and V by 0 bases; bases with no gene match: 3. Germline V gene sequence: CDR1 SGDLS, CDR2 YYNGEE. This CDR3 is built from 13 residues. The CDR3 reads CASSVVQGDGYTF. The CDR3 bases are TGTGCCAGCAGCGTAGTACAGGGGGACGGCTACACCTTC.

The chain couples TRBV11-2 to TRBJ2-3; TRBD1 matches at 9 bases. The germline V gene encodes CDR1 SGHAT and CDR2 FQNNGV. The CDR3 totals 16 residues. The V gene end was trimmed by 6 bases and the J gene end by 1 base; junction bases not matched to a gene: 8. The CDR3: CASSTGTGLGTDTQYF. The CDR3 DNA reads as TGTGCCAGCAGTACCGGGACAGGGTTAGGCACAGATACGCAGTATTTT.

The genes are TRBV9 and TRBJ1-5; 7 bases are a match to TRBD1. With 4 bases clipped from V and 7 bases from J, the junction kept 11 bases outside the gene matches. Germline CDR1 and CDR2: SGDLS and YYNGEE. The CDR3 spans 15 residues. Here the CDR3 DNA reads TGTGCCAGCAGCCCTATCGACAGGGCGGACCAGCCCCAGCATTTT. Translated, it gives CASSPIDRADQPQHF.

The rearrangement uses TRBV19 and TRBJ2-7, with 8 nucleotides matching TRBD2. There are 14 residues in the CDR3. V was pared by 5 bases and J by 2 bases, with 5 bases of the junction left unmatched. CDR1 LNHDA and CDR2 SQIVND come from the germline V gene (reference sequence). CDR3 amino acids: CASSRGLDTYEQYF. In DNA, the CDR3 is TGTGCCAGTAGTCGGGGACTAGACACCTACGAGCAGTACTTC.

This chain joins TRBV15 and TRBJ1-1; D gene ambiguous. Trimming removed 5 bases from V and 2 bases from J, with 12 bases in between. The germline V gene has CDR1 LNHNV and CDR2 YYDKDF (reference sequence). CDR3 length: 14 amino acids. The CDR3, as DNA: TGTGCCACCAGCTCTGGAGACGGTAACACTGAAGCTTTCTTT. This encodes CATSSGDGNTEAFF.

The rearrangement links TRBV28 to TRBJ2-1; 8 bases align to TRBD2. This CDR3 has 14 amino acids. J lost 5 bases, V lost 6 bases, and 6 bases had no gene match. Germline V gene data show CDR1 as MDHEN and CDR2 as SYDVKM. The CDR3 DNA is TGTGCCAGCAGACCCGGGACTAGACACAATGAGCAGTTCTTC. Translated: CASRPGTRHNEQFF.

The V gene is TRBV7-3, the J gene TRBJ2-3; TRBD1 is a possible D gene (6 bases). The germline V gene encodes CDR1 SGHTA and CDR2 FQGTGA. V lost 2 bases to trimming and J lost 4 bases, with 10 bases between them. The CDR3 loop spans 14 amino acids. CDR3 sequence reads: CASSLGGRADTQYF. The CDR3 nucleotides read TGTGCCAGCAGCTTAGGGGGCAGGGCAGATACGCAGTATTTT.

The V call is TRBV6-5, the J call TRBJ1-2; the match to TRBD1 covers 9 bases. The CDR3 length is 15 residues. Germline CDR1 is MNHEY and CDR2 is SVGAGI. Trimming took 5 bases from V and 4 from J; bases not matched to a gene: 8. The CDR3 sequence is CASSPGQGLSYGYTF. For the CDR3, the DNA is TGTGCCAGCAGTCCGGGACAGGGACTTTCCTATGGCTACACCTTC.

As to this clone: Other DNA sequences of this sample code for an identical CDR3. The V gene is TRBV28, the J gene TRBJ2-7; 10 bases match TRBD2. Germline CDR1 reads MDHEN; CDR2 reads SYDVKM. V shed 3 bases and J 2 bases; nucleotides not matched to a gene: 4. The CDR3 has 15 amino acids. In nucleotides, the CDR3 is TGTGCCAGCAGTTTCCGGCTAGCGGGAGCCTACGAGCAGTACTTC. Translation: CASSFRLAGAYEQYF. Complete variable domain (other parts from reference TRBV28 and TRBJ2-7): DVKVTQSSRYLVKRTGEKVFLECVQDMDHENMFWYRQDPGLGLRLIYFSYDVKMKEKGDIPEGYSVSREKKERFSLILESASTNQTSMYLCASSFRLAGAYEQYFGPGTRLTVT.

V gene TRBV7-9 combines with J gene TRBJ2-5; D is uncertain. The V end lost 1 base, the J end lost 2 bases, and 5 bases lay between the germline ends. The germline CDR1 and CDR2 sequences are SEHNR and FQNEAQ (reference sequence). This CDR3 is 13 amino acids long. In DNA form, the CDR3 reads TGTGCCAGCAGCTTAGACACGCAAGAGACCCAGTACTTC. Its translation is CASSLDTQETQYF.

The chain carries TRBV18 and TRBJ1-6; D unresolved. Germline V gene sequence: CDR1 KGHSH, CDR2 LQKENI. The V end lost 2 bases, the J end lost 7 bases, and 15 bases lay between the germline ends. The CDR3 covers 16 residues. CDR3 amino acids: CASSPGADGWNSPLHF. CDR3 bases: TGTGCCAGCTCACCAGGAGCGGACGGCTGGAATTCACCCCTCCACTTT. Full variable domain (missing parts from reference TRBV18 and TRBJ1-6): NAGVMQNPRHLVRRRGQEARLRCSPMKGHSHVYWYRQLPEEGLKFMVYLQKENIIDESGMPKERFSAEFPKEGPSILRIQQVVRGDSAAYFCASSPGADGWNSPLHFGNGTRLTVT.

This clone showed up just once. J is TRBJ2-1 and V is TRBV7-3; TRBD2 aligns across 7 bases. The germline CDR1 and CDR2 sequences are SGHTA and FQGTGA. Trimming cost V 2 bases and J 5 bases; bases outside gene matches: 3. This CDR3 has 14 residues. DNA of the CDR3: TGTGCCAGCAGCTTAGCGGGAGCAAACAATGAGCAGTTCTTC. Translated: CASSLAGANNEQFF.

This clone was picked up a small number of times. The chain uses TRBV6-2 or TRBV6-3 and TRBJ2-7; 12 bases line up with TRBD2. The CDR3 is made up of 17 amino acids. J gave up 2 bases and V 0 bases, and 5 bases lay outside the gene matches. From germline, CDR1 is MNHEY and CDR2 SVGEGT. CDR3 region: CASSYSTSGRRAYEQYF. The DNA for the CDR3 is TGTGCCAGCAGTTACTCAACTAGCGGGAGGAGGGCCTACGAGCAGTACTTC.

As regards this clone: The junction shows a germline mismatch at one end, possibly a read error. The chain couples TRBV18 to TRBJ2-1, with TRBD2 matching over 11 bases. The CDR3 runs to 15 residues. Germline assignment: CDR1 KGHSH and CDR2 LQKENI. The CDR3 region has the DNA TGTGCCAGCTCACCAACTAGCGGGAGCGTCTTAGGGAGGCTCTTC. Translated, it gives CASSPTSGSVLGRLF. The whole variable domain, remainder taken from reference TRBV18 and TRBJ2-1, is NAGVMQNPRHLVRRRGQEARLRCSPMKGHSHVYWYRQLPEEGLKFMVYLQKENIIDESGMPKERFSAEFPKEGPSILRIQQVVRGDSAAYFCASSPTSGSVLGRLFGPGTRLTVL.

V gene TRBV5-1 combines with J gene TRBJ1-1; D is undetermined. The V gene's germline CDR1 is SGHRS and CDR2 YFSETQ. V was clipped by 1 base and J by 10 bases, with 23 bases between them. CDR3 length: 16 amino acids. The CDR3 region is CASSLTSRTEAGGAFF. The CDR3 DNA follows: TGCGCCAGCAGCTTGACCTCCCGGACGGAGGCCGGTGGAGCTTTCTTT.

The chain carries TRBV29-1 and TRBJ2-1, with TRBD1 identical over 9 bases. The CDR3 consists of 13 residues. Germline V gene sequence: CDR1 SQVTM, CDR2 ANQGSEA. V was pared by 4 bases and J by 5 bases, with 3 bases of the junction left unmatched. DNA for the CDR3: TGCAGCGTTGGCGGGACAGGGCACAATGAGCAGTTCTTC. It codes for CSVGGTGHNEQFF.

V gene TRBV6-5 combines with J gene TRBJ1-5; maybe TRBD1 (5 bases). V was cut by 8 bases and J by 5 bases, with 16 bases left in between. Germline V gene lookup returns CDR1 MNHEY and CDR2 SVGAGI. This CDR3 region has 14 residues. The chain's CDR3 is CASLRGGVDQPQHF. CDR3 nucleotide sequence: TGTGCCAGCCTCCGCGGGGGGGTCGATCAGCCCCAGCATTTT.

This chain joins TRBV24-1 and TRBJ2-1; D not certain. The CDR3 has 11 residues. V was cut by 4 bases and J by 5 bases, with 2 bases left in between. Germline V gives CDR1 KGHDR, CDR2 SFDVKD. The chain's CDR3 is CATSDNNEQFF. In DNA form, the CDR3 reads TGTGCCACCAGTGACAACAATGAGCAGTTCTTC.

The chain uses TRBV19 and TRBJ2-1; TRBD1 agrees at 10 bases. V gave up 4 bases and J gave up 1 base; unmatched junction bases: 4. This CDR3 comprises 16 residues. Germline CDR1 is LNHDA and CDR2 is SQIVND (reference sequence). The CDR3 spells CASSTWTGGSYNEQFF. The CDR3 DNA follows: TGTGCCAGTAGTACTTGGACAGGGGGATCCTACAATGAGCAGTTCTTC. Full variable domain (outside the CDR3, taken from reference TRBV19 and TRBJ2-1): DGGITQSPKYLFRKEGQNVTLSCEQNLNHDAMYWYRQDPGQGLRLIYYSQIVNDFQKGDIAEGYSVSREKKESFPLTVTSAQKNPTAFYLCASSTWTGGSYNEQFFGPGTRLTVL.

This clone was picked up one time. The rearrangement links TRBV19 to TRBJ1-2; TRBD1 agrees at 9 bases. V gave up 8 bases and J gave up 4 bases; unmatched junction bases: 5. This CDR3 has 13 amino acids. Germline-derived CDR1 and CDR2 are LNHDA and SQIVND (reference sequence). The CDR3 spells CASAGTGSYGYTF. CDR3 DNA sequence: TGTGCCAGTGCCGGGACAGGGAGCTATGGCTACACCTTC.

The V gene is TRBV7-3, the J gene TRBJ2-1; D is ambiguous. This CDR3 is built from 14 residues. Trimming cost V 2 bases and J 9 bases, with 14 bases left between them. In germline, CDR1 is SGHTA, CDR2 FQGTGA. CDR3 sequence: CASSLPPFSGEQFF. In DNA, the CDR3 is TGTGCCAGCAGCTTACCACCCTTTAGTGGTGAGCAGTTCTTC.

This clone was recorded a few times. The genes are TRBV6-1 and TRBJ1-1; the D is unclear. This CDR3 comprises 13 residues. The germline V gene has CDR1 MNHNS and CDR2 SASEGT. Trimming stripped 2 bases from V and 8 bases from J, with 12 bases between. The CDR3 is CASSEQVHFEAFF. The CDR3 DNA reads TGTGCCAGCAGTGAACAGGTCCATTTCGAAGCTTTCTTT.

The V and J genes are TRBV15 and TRBJ1-5; the D gene is possibly TRBD1 (5 bases). The CDR3 is made up of 15 amino acids. Trimming took off 4 bases at V and 0 bases at J, with 10 bases between the two ends. CDR1 and CDR2 from the germline V gene are LNHNV and YYDKDF (reference sequence). The CDR3 DNA is TGTGCCACCAGCACGGGGGTGAATAGCAATCAGCCCCAGCATTTT. Protein product: CATSTGVNSNQPQHF.

V is TRBV11-3 and J is TRBJ2-5, with 9 bases that match TRBD1. The V gene end was trimmed by 2 bases and the J gene end by 3 bases; junction bases not matched to a gene: 4. Germline assignment: CDR1 SGHNT and CDR2 YENEEA. CDR3 length equals 15 residues. This chain's CDR3 is CASSLRTGEEETQYF. In DNA, the CDR3 is TGTGCCAGCAGCTTAAGGACAGGGGAAGAAGAGACCCAGTACTTC. Variable domain in full (rest from reference TRBV11-3 and TRBJ2-5): EAGVVQSPRYKIIEKKQPVAFWCNPISGHNTLYWYLQNLGQGPELLIRYENEEAVDDSQLPKDRFSAERLKGVDSTLKIQPAELGDSAVYLCASSLRTGEEETQYFGPGTRLLVL.

The chain employs TRBV6-1 and TRBJ1-5, with TRBD1 matching over 8 bases. This CDR3 region has 16 residues. V dropped 4 bases and J dropped 0; count of bases not matched to a gene: 5. Germline CDR1 MNHNS, CDR2 SASEGT. CDR3 in amino acids: CASSARTGNSNQPQHF. CDR3 nucleotides: TGTGCCAGCAGTGCTAGGACAGGGAATAGCAATCAGCCCCAGCATTTT.